The clone carrying this T cell receptor (beta chain) was counted only a few times. Antigen unknown. This sample was taken from a study of shared clonotypes between healthy human individuals. The study, taken as a whole, reports: Unshared clonotypes carried lower generation probabilities than those common to all four donors.

In the original analysis: ImmunoSEQ output lacked quality scores and full-length reads, limiting matched filtering. Assay used: immunoSEQ multiplex PCR; TCRdb lists only in-frame clones, some missing. From that table come the V and J calls and clone size; the DNA was used to work out D and trimming. The data show some 2.4 million clones, roughly 93% seen once. In germline, CDR1 is GTSNPN, CDR2 SVGIG (reference sequence). This CDR3 is 13 amino acids long. With 2 bases removed from V and 1 base from J, the gap between germline ends came to 8 bases. The chain combines TRBV30 with TRBJ1-1; D is undetermined. Input material: naive CD4+ T cells from PBMCs. Subset indicated: CD45RA+ positively selected. The source of this sequence is a man aged 18 to 29 in good health. Some clones in this sample may be carry-over from other donors' samples. CDR3 in amino acids: CAWSMTWNTEAFF. Here the CDR3 DNA reads TGTGCCTGGAGTATGACCTGGAACACTGAAGCTTTCTTT.